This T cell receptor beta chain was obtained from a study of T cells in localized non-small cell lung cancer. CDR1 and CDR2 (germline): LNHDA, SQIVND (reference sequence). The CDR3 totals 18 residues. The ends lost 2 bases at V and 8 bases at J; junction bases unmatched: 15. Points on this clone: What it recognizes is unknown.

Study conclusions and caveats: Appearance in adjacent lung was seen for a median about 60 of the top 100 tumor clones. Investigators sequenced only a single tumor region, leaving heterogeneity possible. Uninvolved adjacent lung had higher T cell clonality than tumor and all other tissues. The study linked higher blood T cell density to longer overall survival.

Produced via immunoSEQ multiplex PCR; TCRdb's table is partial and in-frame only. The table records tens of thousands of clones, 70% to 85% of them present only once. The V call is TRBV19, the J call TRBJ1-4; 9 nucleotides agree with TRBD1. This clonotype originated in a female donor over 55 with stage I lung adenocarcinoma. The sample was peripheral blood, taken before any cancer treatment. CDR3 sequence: CASSIQPGQGRVEEKLFF. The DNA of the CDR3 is TGTGCCAGTAGTATACAACCGGGACAGGGCAGGGTGGAGGAAAAACTGTTTTTT.